Reported below is one T cell receptor beta chain. V was clipped by 4 bases and J by 10 bases; unmatched bases: 9. Germline values: CDR1 SGHKS, CDR2 YYEKEE (reference sequence). CDR3 length: 14 residues. The data stem from a study of blood T cell repertoires in COVID-19. Authors' processing steps: Nucleated cell number was recorded as an estimate derived from reference gene primer amplification. The method was immunoSEQ multiplex PCR; TCRdb's version includes in-frame clones alone and lacks a portion of them. V, J and clone size derive from that table, while D and trimming were established from the DNA sequence. The sample lists approximately 210,000 clones, around nine tenths occurring once.

This chain joins TRBV5-5 and TRBJ1-4; TRBD1 matches at 8 bases. Sequenced: peripheral blood. The sequence came from a woman aged 40 to 49 with acute or convalescent COVID-19. As DNA, the CDR3 is TGTGCCAGCAGCCAGAGGACAGGGCAAGGAAAACTGTTTTTT. It is translated as CASSQRTGQGKLFF.